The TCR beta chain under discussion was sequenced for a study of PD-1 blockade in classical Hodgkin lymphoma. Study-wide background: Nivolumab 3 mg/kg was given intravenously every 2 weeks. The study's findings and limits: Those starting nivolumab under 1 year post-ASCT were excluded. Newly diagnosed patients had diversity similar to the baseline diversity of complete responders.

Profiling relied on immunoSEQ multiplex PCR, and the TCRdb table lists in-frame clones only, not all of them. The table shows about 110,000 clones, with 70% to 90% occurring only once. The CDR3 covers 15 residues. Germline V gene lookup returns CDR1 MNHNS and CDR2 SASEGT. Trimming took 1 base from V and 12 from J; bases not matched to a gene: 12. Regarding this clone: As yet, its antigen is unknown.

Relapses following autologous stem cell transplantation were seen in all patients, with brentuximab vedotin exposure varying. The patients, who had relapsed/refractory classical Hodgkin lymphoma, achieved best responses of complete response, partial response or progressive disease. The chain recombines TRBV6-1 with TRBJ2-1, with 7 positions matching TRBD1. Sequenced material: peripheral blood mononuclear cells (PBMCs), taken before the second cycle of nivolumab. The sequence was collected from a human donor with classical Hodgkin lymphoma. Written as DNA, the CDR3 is TGTGCCAGCAGTGAAGTCACAGGGGCCCCAATCGGGCAGTTCTTC. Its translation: CASSEVTGAPIGQFF.